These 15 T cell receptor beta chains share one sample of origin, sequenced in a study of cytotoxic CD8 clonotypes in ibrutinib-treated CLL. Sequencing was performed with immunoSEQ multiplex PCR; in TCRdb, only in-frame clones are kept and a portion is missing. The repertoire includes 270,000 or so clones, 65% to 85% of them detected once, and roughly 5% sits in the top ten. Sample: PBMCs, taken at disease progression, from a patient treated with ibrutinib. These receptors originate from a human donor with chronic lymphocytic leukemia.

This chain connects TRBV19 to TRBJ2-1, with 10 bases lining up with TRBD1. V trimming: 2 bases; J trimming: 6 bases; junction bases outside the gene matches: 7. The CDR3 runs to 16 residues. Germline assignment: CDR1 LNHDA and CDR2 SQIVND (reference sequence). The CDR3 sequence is CASSIPGQGLFNEQFF. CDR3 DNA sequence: TGTGCCAGTAGTATACCGGGACAGGGGTTATTCAATGAGCAGTTCTTC.

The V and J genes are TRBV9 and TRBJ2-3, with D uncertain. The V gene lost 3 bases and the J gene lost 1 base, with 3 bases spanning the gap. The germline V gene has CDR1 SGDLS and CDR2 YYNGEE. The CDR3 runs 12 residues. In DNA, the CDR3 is TGTGCCAGCAGCGAAGGCACAGATACGCAGTATTTT. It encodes CASSEGTDTQYF.

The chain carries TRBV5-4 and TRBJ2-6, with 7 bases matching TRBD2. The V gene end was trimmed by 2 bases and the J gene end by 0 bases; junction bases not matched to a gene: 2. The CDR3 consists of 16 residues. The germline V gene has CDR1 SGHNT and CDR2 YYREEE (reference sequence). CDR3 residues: CASSFAGVSGANVLTF. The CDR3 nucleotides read TGTGCCAGCAGCTTCGCGGGGGTCTCTGGGGCCAACGTCCTGACTTTC.

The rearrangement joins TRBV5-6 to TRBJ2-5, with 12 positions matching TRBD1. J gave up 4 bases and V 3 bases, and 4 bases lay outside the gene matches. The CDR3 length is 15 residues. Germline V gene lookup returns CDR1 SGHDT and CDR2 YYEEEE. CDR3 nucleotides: TGTGCCAGCAGCTGGGGGACAGGGGGCTTAGAGACCCAGTACTTC. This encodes CASSWGTGGLETQYF.

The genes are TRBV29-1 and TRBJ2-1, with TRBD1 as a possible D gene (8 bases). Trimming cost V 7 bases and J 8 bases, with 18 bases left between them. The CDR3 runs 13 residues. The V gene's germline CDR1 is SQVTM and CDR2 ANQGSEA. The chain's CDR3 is CSGRTGRADEQFF. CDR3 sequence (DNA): TGCAGCGGACGGACAGGGAGGGCGGATGAGCAGTTCTTC.

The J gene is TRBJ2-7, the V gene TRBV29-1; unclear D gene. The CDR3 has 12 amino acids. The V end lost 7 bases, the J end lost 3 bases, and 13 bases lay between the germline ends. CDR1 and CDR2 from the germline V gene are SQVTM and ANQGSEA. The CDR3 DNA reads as TGCAGCGCCTCCTTTGGCGTCTACGAGCAGTACTTC. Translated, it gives CSASFGVYEQYF.

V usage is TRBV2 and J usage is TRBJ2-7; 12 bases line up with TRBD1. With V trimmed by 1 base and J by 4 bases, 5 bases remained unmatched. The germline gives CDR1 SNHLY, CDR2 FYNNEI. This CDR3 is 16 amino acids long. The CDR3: CASSEGWGQGAYEQYF. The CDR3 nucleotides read TGTGCCAGCAGTGAAGGGTGGGGACAGGGGGCTTACGAGCAGTACTTC.

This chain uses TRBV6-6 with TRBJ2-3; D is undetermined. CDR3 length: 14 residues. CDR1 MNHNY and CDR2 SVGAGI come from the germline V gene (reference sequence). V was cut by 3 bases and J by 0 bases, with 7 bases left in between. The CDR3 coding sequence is TGTGCCAGCAGTTATATGGGGAGCACAGATACGCAGTATTTT. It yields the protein CASSYMGSTDTQYF.

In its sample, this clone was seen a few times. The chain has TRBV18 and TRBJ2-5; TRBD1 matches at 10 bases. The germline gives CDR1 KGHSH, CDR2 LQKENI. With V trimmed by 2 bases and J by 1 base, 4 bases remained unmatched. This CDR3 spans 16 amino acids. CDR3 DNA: TGTGCCAGCTCACCAGACAGGGGGCCAGGCCAAGAGACCCAGTACTTC. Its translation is CASSPDRGPGQETQYF.

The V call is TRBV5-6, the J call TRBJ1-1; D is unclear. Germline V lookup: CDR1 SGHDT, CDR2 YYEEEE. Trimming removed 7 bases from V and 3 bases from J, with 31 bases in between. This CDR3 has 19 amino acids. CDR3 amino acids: CASFRRYLGVGREDTEAFF. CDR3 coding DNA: TGTGCCAGCTTTCGAAGATATCTAGGCGTGGGGAGGGAGGACACTGAAGCTTTCTTT.

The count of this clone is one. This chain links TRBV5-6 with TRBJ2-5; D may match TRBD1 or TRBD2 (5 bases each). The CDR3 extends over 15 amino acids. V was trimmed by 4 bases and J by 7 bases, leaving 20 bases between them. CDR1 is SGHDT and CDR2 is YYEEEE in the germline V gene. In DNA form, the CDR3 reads TGTGCCAGCAGCCATGGGACCGACTGGTCTGGGACCCAGTACTTC. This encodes CASSHGTDWSGTQYF.

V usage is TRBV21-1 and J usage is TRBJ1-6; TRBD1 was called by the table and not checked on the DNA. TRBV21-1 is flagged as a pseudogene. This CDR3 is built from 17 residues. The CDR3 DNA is TGTGCCAGCAGAGTCAGGGCAGGGGGCGTCTCTAATTCACCCCTCCACTTT. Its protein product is CASRVRAGGVSNSPLHF.

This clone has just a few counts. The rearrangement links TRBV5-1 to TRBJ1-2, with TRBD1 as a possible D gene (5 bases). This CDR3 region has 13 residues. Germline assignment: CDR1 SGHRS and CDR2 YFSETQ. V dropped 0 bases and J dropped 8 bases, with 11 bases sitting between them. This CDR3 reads CASSLVGDLGYTF. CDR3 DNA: TGCGCCAGCAGCTTGGTGGGGGACTTGGGCTACACCTTC.

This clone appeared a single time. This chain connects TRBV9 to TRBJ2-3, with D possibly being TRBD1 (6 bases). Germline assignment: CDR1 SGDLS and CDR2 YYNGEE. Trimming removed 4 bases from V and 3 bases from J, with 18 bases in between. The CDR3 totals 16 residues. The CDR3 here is CASSPRVQGSTDTQYF. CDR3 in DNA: TGTGCCAGCAGCCCCCGAGTTCAGGGGTCGACAGATACGCAGTATTTT.

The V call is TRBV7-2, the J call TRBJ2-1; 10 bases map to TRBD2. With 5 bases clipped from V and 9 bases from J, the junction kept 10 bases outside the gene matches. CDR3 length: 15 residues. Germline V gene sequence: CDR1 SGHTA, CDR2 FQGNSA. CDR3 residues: CASSVTSGSYREQFF. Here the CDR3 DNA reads TGTGCCAGCAGCGTGACTAGCGGGTCTTATCGTGAGCAGTTCTTC.